This TCR beta chain was profiled in a study of T-cell memory formation after mild COVID-19 listed by TCRdb under 2021. With respect to the entire study: TCR sequence clusters from the two donors were largely donor specific. In two donors, T-cell clones that expanded and contracted after mild COVID-19 were followed by sequencing TCRalpha and TCRbeta repertoires longitudinally. Two young, previously healthy adult volunteers, one female and one male, were included in the cohort.

V sheds 4 bases and J sheds 3 bases, leaving 16 bases between their ends. From a lookup of the germline V gene, CDR1 and CDR2 are SGHRS and YFSETQ. The CDR3 spans 15 residues, from the cysteine through the phenylalanine. Left in the record is the CDR3 DNA by itself, 45 bases read in frame from the first base. Of note for this clonotype: Which antigen it targets is not known. No per-base quality is available; no much larger clone lies one base away.

General study outcomes and caveats: Contracting CD4+ clones were found mainly in CM and EM memory subsets, while CD8+ clones were enriched in EMRA. Some responding clones were found in pre-infection memory, which suggests that pre-existing cross-reactive memory T cells took part in the SARS-CoV-2 response. Clones contracting from day 15 to 85 had balanced CD4/CD8 phenotypes, while a second wave expanding from day 15 to 37 was biased towards CD4+. SARS-CoV-2 specificity was not confirmed for the second-wave clones peaking on day 37. Only a couple of mild cases were covered by the study, and larger cohorts that include severe cases with pre-infection samples were considered necessary.

Sequenced using an Illumina NovaSeq 6000. TCRalpha and TCRbeta cDNA libraries were built by 5'RACE with constant-segment primers, adding sample barcodes and unique molecular identifiers. RNA was extracted from every sample with Trizol reagent. Amplification of the libraries took two PCR steps, and the second step added a second sample barcode plus Illumina TruSeq adapters. Sequencing of libraries was performed on an Illumina NovaSeq with 2 x 150 bp paired-end reads. As for the authors' bioinformatics: Demultiplexing of reads and collapsing into UMI-guided consensus sequences were performed with migec v1.2.7. With mixcr v2.1.11, UMI consensuses were aligned to TRA and TRB V and J templates and assembled into clonotypes. Expanded or contracted clonotypes were those called significant by both edgeR and NoisET, with noise models trained on biological replicates. For edgeR calls, the cutoffs were a false discovery rate-adjusted p below 0.01 and a log2 fold-change threshold of 1. As an exploratory analysis of dynamics, PCA with hierarchical clustering was applied to max-normalized trajectories of the 1000 most abundant clonotypes. Separately sequenced CD4+ and CD8+ repertoires were used to assign a CD4 or CD8 phenotype to each responding clone. TCRdb cleaned the public reads at Q25 with fastp, built clones with MiXCR and kept in-frame beta chains. Rows matching on CDR3 protein sequence are summarized as one entry with the most common DNA and genes. The V and J calls follow TCRdb's processing rather than the paper's. The sample table shows a few hundred thousand distinct CDR3 sequences, and around a fifth are seen once. The ten largest make up approximately 13% of the sample.

Ficoll-Paque density gradient centrifugation was the method used to isolate PBMCs. The chain is encoded by TRBV5-1 joined to TRBJ1-1, and perhaps TRBD1 as D gene, on 6 matching bases. The clonotype comes from an adult woman who had mild COVID-19 (a few samples of this study predate the infection). The sample titles of this study are shuffled in the database, so cell type and time point are left out; the donor was told from shared clones. Sample: PBMCs or a T cell subset sorted from them (not recorded which). The nucleotide sequence reads TGCGCCAGCAGCGGTGGTAGAGGGGGAGACACTGAAGCTTTCTTT. Translation gives CASSGGRGGDTEAFF.